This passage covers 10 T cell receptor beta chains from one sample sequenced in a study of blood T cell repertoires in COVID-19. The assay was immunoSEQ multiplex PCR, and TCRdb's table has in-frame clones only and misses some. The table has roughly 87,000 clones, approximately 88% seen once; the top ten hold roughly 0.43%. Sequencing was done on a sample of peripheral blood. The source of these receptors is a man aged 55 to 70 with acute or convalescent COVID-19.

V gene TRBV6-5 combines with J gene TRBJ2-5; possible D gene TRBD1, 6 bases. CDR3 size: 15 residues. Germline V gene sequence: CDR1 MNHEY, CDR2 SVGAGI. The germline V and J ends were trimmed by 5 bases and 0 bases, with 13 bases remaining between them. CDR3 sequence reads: CASSHLRDNQETQYF. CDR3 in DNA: TGTGCCAGCAGTCACCTCCGGGACAACCAAGAGACCCAGTACTTC.

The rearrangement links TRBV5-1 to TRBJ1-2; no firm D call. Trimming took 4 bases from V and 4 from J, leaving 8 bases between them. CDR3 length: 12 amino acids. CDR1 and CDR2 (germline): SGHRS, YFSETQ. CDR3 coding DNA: TGCGCCAGCAGCGGAGAGGGCTATGGCTACACCTTC. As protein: CASSGEGYGYTF.

Here the CDR3 reads CASSPGQGFTGELFF. The CDR3, as DNA: TGTGCCAGCTCACCGGGACAGGGGTTCACCGGGGAGCTGTTTTTT. The V call is TRBV18, the J call TRBJ2-2, with 10 bases lining up with TRBD1. V was pared by 3 bases and J by 4 bases, with 2 bases of the junction left unmatched. CDR1 is KGHSH and CDR2 is LQKENI in the germline V gene. The CDR3 totals 15 residues.

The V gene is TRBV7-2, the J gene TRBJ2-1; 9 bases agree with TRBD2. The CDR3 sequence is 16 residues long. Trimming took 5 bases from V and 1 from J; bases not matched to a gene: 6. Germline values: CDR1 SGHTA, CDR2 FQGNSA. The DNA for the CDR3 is TGTGCCAGCAGCATTTCTAGCGGGGCGTCCTACAATGAGCAGTTCTTC. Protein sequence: CASSISSGASYNEQFF. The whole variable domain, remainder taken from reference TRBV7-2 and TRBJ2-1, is GAGVSQSPSNKVTEKGKDVELRCDPISGHTALYWYRQSLGQGLEFLIYFQGNSAPDKSGLPSDRFSAERTGGSVSTLTIQRTQQEDSAVYLCASSISSGASYNEQFFGPGTRLTVL.

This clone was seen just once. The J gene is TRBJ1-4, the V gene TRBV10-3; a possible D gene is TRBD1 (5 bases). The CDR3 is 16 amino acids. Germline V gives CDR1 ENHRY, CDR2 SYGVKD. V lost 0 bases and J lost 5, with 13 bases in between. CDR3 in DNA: TGTGCCATCAGTGAGTCGAAGGCAGGGAAAAATGAAAAACTGTTTTTT. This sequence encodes CAISESKAGKNEKLFF.

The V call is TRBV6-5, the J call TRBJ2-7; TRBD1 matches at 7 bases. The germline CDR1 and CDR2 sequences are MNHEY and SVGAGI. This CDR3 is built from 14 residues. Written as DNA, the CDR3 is TGTGCTTCCTGTATCCGGGACAGTACGTACGAGCAGTACTTC. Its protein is CASCIRDSTYEQYF.

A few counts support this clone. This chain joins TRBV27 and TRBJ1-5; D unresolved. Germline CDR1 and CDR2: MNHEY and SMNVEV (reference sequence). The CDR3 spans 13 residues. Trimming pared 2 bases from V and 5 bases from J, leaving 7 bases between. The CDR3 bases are TGTGCCAGCAGTTTAGGCATTTATCAGCCCCAGCATTTT. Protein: CASSLGIYQPQHF.

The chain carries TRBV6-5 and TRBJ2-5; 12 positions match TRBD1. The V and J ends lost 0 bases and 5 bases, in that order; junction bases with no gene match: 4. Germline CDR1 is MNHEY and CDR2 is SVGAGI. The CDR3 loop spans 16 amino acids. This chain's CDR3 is CASSYSGQGAGETQYF. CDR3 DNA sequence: TGTGCCAGCAGTTACTCGGGACAGGGGGCCGGGGAGACCCAGTACTTC.

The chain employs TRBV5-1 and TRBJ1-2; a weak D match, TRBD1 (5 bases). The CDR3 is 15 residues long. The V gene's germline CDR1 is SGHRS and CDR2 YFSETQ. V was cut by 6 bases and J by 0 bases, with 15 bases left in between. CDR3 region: CASKPQGTSNYGYTF. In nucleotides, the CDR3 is TGCGCCAGCAAACCCCAGGGAACATCTAACTATGGCTACACCTTC.

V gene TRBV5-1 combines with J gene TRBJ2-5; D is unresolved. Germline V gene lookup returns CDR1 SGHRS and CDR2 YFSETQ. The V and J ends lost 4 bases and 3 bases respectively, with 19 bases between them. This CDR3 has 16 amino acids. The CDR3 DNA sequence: TGCGCCAGCAGCCCTCGACGAGGCTCCTCTGAAGAGACCCAGTACTTC. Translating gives CASSPRRGSSEETQYF.